These T cell receptor beta chains were read from a single sample in a study of post-analysis software for immune sequencing data. Each CDR3 protein is one row after TCRdb ran MiXCR on the PCR reads. The data show under 900,000 distinct CDR3 sequences, approximately 57% seen once. The sequencing sample was made of blood. The receptors were gathered from a girl aged 10-17 years with multiple sclerosis. Both conserved end residues are part of each CDR3. D genes are given only for firm matches. Only some rows state a clone size, as once, few, many or a class for expanded clones.

j_gene: TRBJ2-7
v_gene: TRBV7-9
abundance: -
d_gene: -
CDR3aa: CASSRRLAEYYEQYF
CDR3nt: TGTGCCAGCAGCCGTCGGTTAGCGGAGTACTACGAGCAGTACTTC

j_gene: TRBJ1-5
v_gene: TRBV6-5
abundance: -
d_gene: -
CDR3aa: CASSRWKNQPQHF
CDR3nt: TGTGCCAGCAGCCGTTGGAAGAATCAGCCCCAGCATTTT

j_gene: TRBJ2-6
v_gene: TRBV2
abundance: -
d_gene: TRBD1
CDR3aa: CASSDQGAVGANVLTF
CDR3nt: TGTGCCAGCAGTGATCAGGGGGCGGTCGGGGCCAACGTCCTGACTTTC

j_gene: TRBJ2-7
v_gene: TRBV27
abundance: few
d_gene: TRBD2
CDR3aa: CASSWGRALEQYF
CDR3nt: TGTGCCAGCAGTTGGGGGAGGGCCCTCGAGCAGTACTTC

j_gene: TRBJ1-1
v_gene: TRBV7-2
abundance: -
d_gene: TRBD1
CDR3aa: CASRLTGLGGTEAFF
CDR3nt: TGTGCCAGCAGGTTGACAGGGTTGGGGGGGACTGAAGCTTTCTTT

j_gene: TRBJ1-2
v_gene: TRBV7-2
abundance: -
d_gene: TRBD1
CDR3aa: CASSFRQGNPFGYTF
CDR3nt: TGTGCCAGCAGCTTCCGACAGGGTAACCCCTTTGGCTACACCTTC

j_gene: TRBJ2-7
v_gene: TRBV7-6
abundance: -
d_gene: TRBD1
CDR3aa: CASSLGGQGAVYEQYF
CDR3nt: TGTGCCAGCAGCTTAGGGGGCCAGGGGGCCGTCTACGAGCAGTACTTC

j_gene: TRBJ2-2
v_gene: TRBV5-1
abundance: -
d_gene: -
CDR3aa: CASSLAQGGWNTGELFF
CDR3nt: TGCGCCAGCAGCTTGGCCCAGGGCGGCTGGAACACCGGGGAGCTGTTTTTT

j_gene: TRBJ2-5
v_gene: TRBV12-3/TRBV12-4
abundance: few
d_gene: TRBD1
CDR3aa: CASRARSGQGTETQYF
CDR3nt: TGTGCCAGCAGAGCTCGATCGGGACAGGGGACGGAGACCCAGTACTTC

j_gene: TRBJ1-2
v_gene: TRBV2
abundance: -
d_gene: TRBD1
CDR3aa: CASRDRGLYGYTF
CDR3nt: TGTGCCAGCAGGGACAGGGGATTATATGGCTACACCTTC

j_gene: TRBJ2-5
v_gene: TRBV6-5
abundance: few
d_gene: TRBD2
CDR3aa: CASSPRTSGEGKTQYF
CDR3nt: TGTGCCAGCAGCCCCAGGACTAGCGGGGAGGGGAAGACCCAGTACTTC

j_gene: TRBJ2-7
v_gene: TRBV4-1
abundance: -
d_gene: -
CDR3aa: CASSQTPGGGTGSYEQYF
CDR3nt: TGCGCCAGCAGCCAAACCCCGGGCGGGGGGACAGGCTCCTACGAGCAGTACTTC

j_gene: TRBJ2-7
v_gene: TRBV20-1
abundance: -
d_gene: TRBD2
CDR3aa: CSLSKLAGGPDEQYF
CDR3nt: TGCAGTCTCTCAAAACTAGCGGGAGGGCCGGACGAGCAGTACTTC

j_gene: TRBJ1-2
v_gene: TRBV10-3
abundance: -
d_gene: TRBD1
CDR3aa: CAISESDRGDYGYTF
CDR3nt: TGTGCCATCAGTGAGTCAGACAGGGGCGACTATGGCTACACCTTC

j_gene: TRBJ2-7
v_gene: TRBV2
abundance: -
d_gene: TRBD1
CDR3aa: CAGRFRQGSGRSYEQYF
CDR3nt: TGTGCCGGCAGATTTCGACAGGGTTCAGGTCGTTCCTACGAGCAGTACTTC

j_gene: TRBJ2-3
v_gene: TRBV5-1
abundance: -
d_gene: -
CDR3aa: CASSSQGLPPDTQYF
CDR3nt: TGCGCCAGCAGCTCACAGGGACTTCCCCCAGATACGCAGTATTTT

j_gene: TRBJ2-7
v_gene: TRBV28
abundance: -
d_gene: TRBD2
CDR3aa: CASSSAGIDYEQYF
CDR3nt: TGTGCCAGCAGTTCAGCGGGGATAGACTACGAGCAGTACTTC

j_gene: TRBJ1-2
v_gene: TRBV20-1
abundance: -
d_gene: -
CDR3aa: CSARNGYTF
CDR3nt: TGCAGTGCTAGAAATGGCTACACCTTC

j_gene: TRBJ2-1
v_gene: TRBV29-1
abundance: -
d_gene: -
CDR3aa: CSVAYTEQFF
CDR3nt: TGCAGCGTTGCTTACACAGAGCAGTTCTTC

j_gene: TRBJ2-4
v_gene: TRBV7-8
abundance: few
d_gene: -
CDR3aa: CASSQGLVAKNIQYF
CDR3nt: TGTGCCAGCAGCCAAGGCCTCGTAGCCAAAAACATTCAGTACTTC

j_gene: TRBJ1-4
v_gene: TRBV2
abundance: few
d_gene: TRBD1
CDR3aa: CASSRGGATNEKLFF
CDR3nt: TGTGCCAGCAGTAGAGGGGGCGCAACTAATGAAAAACTGTTTTTT

j_gene: TRBJ2-3
v_gene: TRBV7-2
abundance: -
d_gene: TRBD2
CDR3aa: CASSRLAGGHTDTQYF
CDR3nt: TGTGCCAGCAGCCGACTAGCGGGGGGGCACACAGATACGCAGTATTTT

j_gene: TRBJ2-3
v_gene: TRBV5-6
abundance: few
d_gene: TRBD1
CDR3aa: CASSSLATGQGRTDTQYF
CDR3nt: TGTGCCAGCAGCTCCCTCGCGACCGGACAGGGTAGGACAGATACGCAGTATTTT

j_gene: TRBJ2-3
v_gene: TRBV18
abundance: -
d_gene: -
CDR3aa: CASSPSRTPDTQYF
CDR3nt: TGTGCCAGCTCACCTTCCCGGACGCCAGATACGCAGTATTTT

j_gene: TRBJ2-1
v_gene: TRBV29-1
abundance: -
d_gene: TRBD2
CDR3aa: CSVEGRVGLAGGPQFF
CDR3nt: TGCAGCGTTGAAGGTCGAGTCGGGCTAGCGGGAGGGCCTCAGTTCTTC

j_gene: TRBJ2-7
v_gene: TRBV5-1
abundance: -
d_gene: TRBD2
CDR3aa: CTSTSGTSETYEQYF
CDR3nt: TGCACCAGCACCTCCGGGACTAGCGAGACCTACGAGCAGTACTTC

j_gene: TRBJ2-5
v_gene: TRBV7-3
abundance: -
d_gene: TRBD2
CDR3aa: CASSSRGLAGSLETQYF
CDR3nt: TGTGCCAGCAGCTCCAGAGGACTAGCGGGATCCTTAGAGACCCAGTACTTC

j_gene: TRBJ2-7
v_gene: TRBV9
abundance: -
d_gene: -
CDR3aa: CASSVSSGLIYEQYF
CDR3nt: TGTGCCAGCAGCGTATCCAGCGGCCTCATCTACGAGCAGTACTTC

j_gene: TRBJ2-1
v_gene: TRBV5-1
abundance: -
d_gene: -
CDR3aa: CASSLSGRDTLNEQFF
CDR3nt: TGCGCCAGCAGCTTGAGTGGCCGGGACACCCTAAATGAGCAGTTCTTC

j_gene: TRBJ1-1
v_gene: TRBV19
abundance: -
d_gene: TRBD1
CDR3aa: CASSAGTEHTEAFF
CDR3nt: TGTGCCAGTAGTGCCGGGACAGAACACACTGAAGCTTTCTTT

j_gene: TRBJ2-2
v_gene: TRBV7-9
abundance: -
d_gene: -
CDR3aa: CASSLAHGNTGELFF
CDR3nt: TGTGCCAGCAGCTTAGCCCATGGGAACACCGGGGAGCTGTTTTTT

j_gene: TRBJ2-5
v_gene: TRBV24-1
abundance: once
d_gene: -
CDR3aa: CATSDTGTKETQYF
CDR3nt: TGTGCCACCAGTGATACAGGAACCAAAGAGACCCAGTACTTC

j_gene: TRBJ2-3
v_gene: TRBV20-1
abundance: few
d_gene: -
CDR3aa: CSANHPGPDTQYF
CDR3nt: TGCAGTGCCAACCACCCCGGACCGGATACGCAGTATTTT

j_gene: TRBJ2-7
v_gene: TRBV2
abundance: -
d_gene: -
CDR3aa: CASSTVPRGSFSYEQYF
CDR3nt: TGTGCCAGCAGTACGGTGCCAAGGGGCAGCTTCTCCTACGAGCAGTACTTC

j_gene: TRBJ2-1
v_gene: TRBV12-3/TRBV12-4
abundance: -
d_gene: -
CDR3aa: CASRTGTPEQFF
CDR3nt: TGTGCCAGCAGGACCGGGACCCCCGAGCAGTTCTTC

j_gene: TRBJ1-2
v_gene: TRBV10-3
abundance: few
d_gene: -
CDR3aa: CAIRGSNYGYTF
CDR3nt: TGTGCCATCAGGGGATCTAACTATGGCTACACCTTC

j_gene: TRBJ2-5
v_gene: TRBV4-2
abundance: -
d_gene: TRBD1
CDR3aa: CASSQDPADRGETQYF
CDR3nt: TGTGCCAGCAGCCAGGACCCCGCGGACAGGGGTGAGACCCAGTACTTC

j_gene: TRBJ1-5
v_gene: TRBV6-5
abundance: few
d_gene: -
CDR3aa: CASSYGGNQPQHF
CDR3nt: TGTGCCAGCAGTTACGGGGGGAATCAGCCCCAGCATTTT

j_gene: TRBJ2-3
v_gene: TRBV7-9
abundance: -
d_gene: -
CDR3aa: CASSNLTSTTDTQYF
CDR3nt: TGTGCCAGCAGCAACTTGACTTCCACCACAGATACGCAGTATTTT

j_gene: TRBJ1-1
v_gene: TRBV14
abundance: -
d_gene: TRBD1
CDR3aa: CASSQVWNGRGDTEAFF
CDR3nt: TGTGCCAGCAGCCAAGTTTGGAACGGCAGGGGGGACACTGAAGCTTTCTTT

j_gene: TRBJ2-3
v_gene: TRBV5-1
abundance: -
d_gene: TRBD2
CDR3aa: CASSQRSGTNADTQYF
CDR3nt: TGCGCCAGCAGCCAGCGTTCCGGGACTAATGCAGATACGCAGTATTTT

j_gene: TRBJ2-4
v_gene: TRBV7-8
abundance: few
d_gene: -
CDR3aa: CASSLAVGLGYEQYF
CDR3nt: TGTGCCAGCAGCTTAGCCGTTGGACTGGGATATGAGCAGTACTTC

j_gene: TRBJ2-7
v_gene: TRBV5-1
abundance: few
d_gene: -
CDR3aa: CASSLASSPRDEQYF
CDR3nt: TGCGCCAGCAGCTTGGCTAGCAGCCCCCGGGACGAGCAGTACTTC

j_gene: TRBJ1-1
v_gene: TRBV15
abundance: few
d_gene: TRBD1
CDR3aa: CATSTRRTGAEAFF
CDR3nt: TGTGCCACCAGCACCCGACGGACAGGGGCTGAAGCTTTCTTT

j_gene: TRBJ2-3
v_gene: TRBV20-1
abundance: few
d_gene: TRBD2
CDR3aa: CSADLAGVADTQYF
CDR3nt: TGTAGTGCTGACCTAGCGGGGGTGGCAGATACGCAGTATTTT

j_gene: TRBJ2-7
v_gene: TRBV20-1
abundance: -
d_gene: -
CDR3aa: CSARSLDEQYF
CDR3nt: TGCAGTGCTAGGTCCCTCGACGAGCAGTACTTC

j_gene: TRBJ2-1
v_gene: TRBV5-1
abundance: few
d_gene: -
CDR3aa: CASSLVAGDDNEQFF
CDR3nt: TGCGCCAGCAGCTTGGTTGCAGGGGATGACAATGAGCAGTTCTTC

j_gene: TRBJ2-3
v_gene: TRBV5-1
abundance: -
d_gene: -
CDR3aa: CASTINGQSPTDTQYF
CDR3nt: TGCGCCAGCACGATCAACGGACAGTCACCCACAGATACGCAGTATTTT

j_gene: TRBJ1-2
v_gene: TRBV20-1
abundance: -
d_gene: -
CDR3aa: CSARYRELDYGYTF
CDR3nt: TGCAGTGCTAGATACAGGGAACTGGACTATGGCTACACCTTC

j_gene: TRBJ2-1
v_gene: TRBV12-5
abundance: -
d_gene: -
CDR3aa: CASVQDGYNEQFF
CDR3nt: TGTGCTAGTGTGCAGGACGGCTACAATGAGCAGTTCTTC

j_gene: TRBJ2-7
v_gene: TRBV7-9
abundance: many
d_gene: -
CDR3aa: CASSLPDSYEQYF
CDR3nt: TGTGCCAGCAGCTTACCAGACTCCTACGAGCAGTACTTC

j_gene: TRBJ1-4
v_gene: TRBV4-1
abundance: -
d_gene: TRBD1
CDR3aa: CASSQEGGRTGRWGTTNEKLFF
CDR3nt: TGCGCCAGCAGCCAAGAGGGGGGTCGGACAGGGAGGTGGGGGACAACTAATGAAAAACTGTTTTTT

j_gene: TRBJ2-7
v_gene: TRBV20-1
abundance: -
d_gene: TRBD2
CDR3aa: CSARVLAGALSYEQYF
CDR3nt: TGCAGTGCTAGAGTCCTAGCGGGGGCCCTGTCCTACGAGCAGTACTTC

j_gene: TRBJ1-2
v_gene: TRBV5-1
abundance: -
d_gene: -
CDR3aa: CASSRGGEGGYTF
CDR3nt: TGCGCCAGCAGCCGAGGGGGTGAGGGCGGCTACACCTTC

j_gene: TRBJ2-3
v_gene: TRBV21-1
abundance: -
d_gene: -
CDR3aa: CASSNLADVTDTQYF
CDR3nt: TGTGCCAGCAGCAATCTTGCGGATGTCACAGATACGCAGTATTTT

j_gene: TRBJ1-1
v_gene: TRBV7-8
abundance: -
d_gene: TRBD1
CDR3aa: CASSLGAGGGTEAFF
CDR3nt: TGTGCCAGCAGCTTAGGTGCAGGGGGCGGAACTGAAGCTTTCTTT

j_gene: TRBJ1-2
v_gene: TRBV6-5
abundance: -
d_gene: -
CDR3aa: CASKQGINYGYTF
CDR3nt: TGTGCCAGCAAACAGGGAATTAACTATGGCTACACCTTC

j_gene: TRBJ1-2
v_gene: TRBV7-3
abundance: once
d_gene: -
CDR3aa: CASSLTGLAGYGYTF
CDR3nt: TGTGCCAGCAGCTTAACGGGCCTAGCGGGCTATGGCTACACCTTC